What follows are 26 T cell receptor beta chains derived from one specimen sequenced in a study of T cells in localized non-small cell lung cancer. Only in-frame clones appear in the TCRdb table, and some are missing; sequencing was by immunoSEQ multiplex PCR. Counted here are under 35,000 clones, around 92% occurring once; the ten biggest clones make up 4.2%. The material sequenced was peripheral blood mononuclear cells, taken before any cancer treatment. The origin of the receptors is a woman aged 40-75 years with stage III lung adenocarcinoma.

The V and J genes are TRBV13 and TRBJ1-4; a possible D gene is TRBD1 (6 bases). Deletions cut 4 bases from V and 0 bases from J, with 9 bases between. The CDR3 length is 15 residues. Per the germline V gene, CDR1 is PRHDT and CDR2 is FYEKMQ (reference sequence). The CDR3 loop reads CASSSWTATNEKLFF. CDR3 bases: TGTGCCAGCAGCTCTTGGACAGCAACTAATGAAAAACTGTTTTTT. The full variable domain, in which reference TRBV13 and TRBJ1-4 provide the parts outside the CDR3, is AAGVIQSPRHLIKEKRETATLKCYPIPRHDTVYWYQQGPGQDPQFLISFYEKMQSDKGSIPDRFSAQQFSDYHSELNMSSLELGDSALYFCASSSWTATNEKLFFGSGTQLSVL.

This clone was picked up one time. This chain joins TRBV7-9 and TRBJ2-2, with D perhaps TRBD1 (6 bases). In germline, CDR1 is SEHNR, CDR2 FQNEAQ (reference sequence). The CDR3 is 14 amino acids. Between the trimmed V and J ends, which lost 6 bases and 0 bases, there was a span of 8 bases. The CDR3 coding sequence is TGTGCCAGCAGGGACAGCTCGAACACCGGGGAGCTGTTTTTT. Translating it yields CASRDSSNTGELFF.

V is TRBV5-1 and J is TRBJ1-1, with TRBD1 identical over 7 bases. J was trimmed by 1 base and V by 3 bases; bases with no gene match: 6. This CDR3 has 15 amino acids. Germline lookup yields CDR1 SGHRS and CDR2 YFSETQ. This CDR3 is CASSSSGGANTEAFF. DNA for the CDR3: TGCGCCAGCAGCTCCTCAGGGGGGGCGAACACTGAAGCTTTCTTT.

This chain links TRBV19 with TRBJ1-3; possibly TRBD1 for D (6 bases). The germline CDR1 and CDR2 sequences are LNHDA and SQIVND (reference sequence). The V end lost 8 bases, the J end lost 3 bases, and 11 bases lay between the germline ends. This CDR3 comprises 13 residues. The CDR3 DNA follows: TGTGCCAGTCAGACAGGCCTTGGAAACACCATATATTTT. Amino acids: CASQTGLGNTIYF.

J is TRBJ1-2 and V is TRBV6-6; TRBD1 might be the D (5 bases). This CDR3 has 14 amino acids. Trimming removed 2 bases from V and 6 bases from J, with 13 bases in between. Germline V CDR1 and CDR2: MNHNY, SVGAGI (reference sequence). This CDR3 is CASSYELGANGYTF. CDR3 nucleotides: TGTGCCAGCAGTTACGAGCTCGGGGCGAATGGCTACACCTTC.

This clone was seen just once. V usage is TRBV6-5 and J usage is TRBJ2-7; tentative D call: TRBD2 (5 bases). V dropped 2 bases and J dropped 0 bases, with 8 bases sitting between them. This CDR3 spans 14 amino acids. Per germline, CDR1 MNHEY and CDR2 SVGAGI. The chain's CDR3 is CASSYVGVSYEQYF. In DNA form, the CDR3 reads TGTGCCAGCAGTTACGTCGGGGTCTCCTACGAGCAGTACTTC.

The rearrangement joins TRBV7-8 to TRBJ2-7; TRBD1 agrees at 11 bases. With 5 bases clipped from V and 5 bases from J, the junction kept 5 bases outside the gene matches. CDR1 is SGHVS and CDR2 is FQNEAQ in the germline V gene. This CDR3 has 14 amino acids. CDR3 sequence: CASSRRTGGNEQYF. The CDR3 nucleotides read TGTGCCAGCAGCCGGCGGACAGGGGGCAACGAGCAGTACTTC.

The chain recombines TRBV6-6 with TRBJ2-7; 10 bases map to TRBD1. CDR3 length equals 14 residues. CDR1 and CDR2 (germline): MNHNY, SVGAGI (reference sequence). V was clipped by 10 bases and J by 2 bases; unmatched bases: 8. CDR3 residues: CAISRTGGTYEQYF. The CDR3 DNA reads as TGTGCCATCTCGAGGACAGGGGGAACCTACGAGCAGTACTTC.

The chain has TRBV19 and TRBJ2-1; D is perhaps TRBD1 or TRBD2 (5 bases each). Trimming left V 7 bases short and J 0 bases short, with 13 bases between. Germline V gene lookup returns CDR1 LNHDA and CDR2 SQIVND (reference sequence). The CDR3 totals 15 residues. The CDR3 region is CASTGLHSSYNEQFF. CDR3 nucleotides: TGTGCCAGTACGGGGCTCCATAGCTCCTACAATGAGCAGTTCTTC.

The gene calls are TRBV5-4 and TRBJ2-5; 8 nucleotides agree with TRBD2. V shed 3 bases and J 4 bases; nucleotides not matched to a gene: 5. The CDR3 has 14 residues. The V gene's germline CDR1 is SGHNT and CDR2 YYREEE (reference sequence). The chain's CDR3 is CASSSTAGGETQYF. The CDR3 nucleotides read TGTGCCAGCAGCTCTACTGCGGGGGGAGAGACCCAGTACTTC.

The gene calls are TRBV28 and TRBJ1-5; no firm D call. V lost 2 bases and J lost 2, with 7 bases in between. There are 14 residues in the CDR3. Germline CDR1 MDHEN, CDR2 SYDVKM. This CDR3 reads CASSLRQGNQPQHF. For the CDR3, the DNA is TGTGCCAGCAGTTTAAGGCAGGGCAATCAGCCCCAGCATTTT.

The chain carries TRBV4-1 and TRBJ1-2, with D possibly TRBD1 on 5 matching bases. Trimming removed 4 bases from V and 4 bases from J, with 16 bases in between. CDR1 is MGHRA and CDR2 is YSYEKL in the germline V gene. The CDR3 covers 15 residues. Here the CDR3 reads CASSLTEDTTYGYTF. The CDR3 DNA sequence: TGCGCCAGCAGCCTCACCGAGGACACTACCTATGGCTACACCTTC.

CDR3 sequence (DNA): TGTGCCAGCAGCTTAGGACAGGGGTACACCGGGGAGCTGTTTTTT. Protein sequence: CASSLGQGYTGELFF. V and J are TRBV7-3 and TRBJ2-2; 9 positions match TRBD1. Germline trimming cut 2 bases from V and 3 bases from J; bases unmatched to any gene: 1. Germline lookup yields CDR1 SGHTA and CDR2 FQGTGA. The length of the CDR3 is 15 residues.

Concerning this clone: Other DNA sequences in this specimen translate into the identical CDR3. The chain links TRBV7-9 to TRBJ1-1, with unresolved D. V lost 5 bases and J 5 bases, leaving 9 bases between the germline ends. The CDR3 is 12 residues long. In germline, CDR1 is SEHNR, CDR2 FQNEAQ (reference sequence). The CDR3 region is CASSPGKTEAFF. The CDR3 DNA reads as TGTGCCAGCAGCCCGGGAAAGACTGAAGCTTTCTTT.

The rearrangement uses TRBV10-2 and TRBJ1-4; D perhaps matches TRBD1 (5 bases). V was clipped by 3 bases and J by 6 bases, with 11 bases between them. The length of the CDR3 is 14 residues. CDR1 is WSHSY, CDR2 SAAADI, per germline. CDR3 nucleotide sequence: TGCGCCAGCAGTGATCCAGGGAATTATGAAAAACTGTTTTTT. This gives the protein CASSDPGNYEKLFF.

The CDR3: CASPDRTPLYNEQFF. CDR3 sequence (DNA): TGCGCCAGCCCCGATCGGACTCCCTTGTACAATGAGCAGTTCTTC. V is TRBV10-1 and J is TRBJ2-1, with a tentative D call TRBD2 (5 bases). The CDR3 is 15 residues long. The V gene lost 8 bases and the J gene lost 4 bases, with 18 bases spanning the gap. Looked up from germline, CDR1 is WNHNN and CDR2 is SYGVQD (reference sequence).

This chain links TRBV4-2 with TRBJ2-1, with D maybe TRBD2 (6 bases). Germline assignment: CDR1 LGHNA and CDR2 YNFKEQ. V dropped 4 bases and J dropped 8 bases, with 15 bases sitting between them. The CDR3 covers 14 residues. The DNA of the CDR3 is TGTGCCAGCAGCCCTAGCGTCAGGTTGGATGAGCAGTTCTTC. Its protein product is CASSPSVRLDEQFF.

A note on this clone: The germline gene is not matched at one end of the junction; a read error may be the cause. The V and J genes are TRBV6-6 and TRBJ2-6; maybe TRBD1 (6 bases). CDR1 and CDR2 from the germline V gene are MNHNY and SVGAGI (reference sequence). The CDR3 totals 16 residues. DNA for the CDR3: TGTGCCAGCAGTAACTCCAGGGGATCTGGGGCCAACGTCCTGACTTTC. Translating it yields CASSNSRGSGANVLTF.

The chain employs TRBV5-6 and TRBJ1-1, with D unclear. V lost 5 bases to trimming and J lost 3 bases, with 14 bases between them. The length of the CDR3 is 14 residues. Germline V gene sequence: CDR1 SGHDT, CDR2 YYEEEE. CDR3 coding DNA: TGTGCCAGCAGTTACGGTCAATTGGACACTGAAGCTTTCTTT. This encodes CASSYGQLDTEAFF.

The chain recombines TRBV4-3 with TRBJ2-1; D uncertain. The CDR3 loop spans 15 amino acids. The V end lost 1 base, the J end lost 4 bases, and 11 bases lay between the germline ends. Germline CDR1 is LGHNA and CDR2 is YSLEER. The CDR3 DNA follows: TGCGCCAGCAGCCAAGCGGAGTTACTGTACAATGAGCAGTTCTTC. Encoded protein: CASSQAELLYNEQFF.

This CDR3 reads CASRDRLGTNEKLFF. CDR3 in DNA: TGTGCCAGCAGAGACCGTTTGGGCACTAATGAAAAACTGTTTTTT. The gene calls are TRBV6-1 and TRBJ1-4, with no clear D. The CDR3 is 15 amino acids. Per germline, CDR1 MNHNS and CDR2 SASEGT. V was cut by 6 bases and J by 2 bases, with 13 bases left in between.

The chain combines TRBV19 with TRBJ1-1, with D maybe TRBD1 (6 bases). This CDR3 is built from 11 residues. Trimming stripped 6 bases from V and 6 bases from J, with 8 bases between. Germline values: CDR1 LNHDA, CDR2 SQIVND (reference sequence). The CDR3 loop is CASSRQAEAFF. The CDR3 coding sequence is TGTGCCAGTAGCCGACAGGCTGAAGCTTTCTTT.

This clone showed up just once. V and J are TRBV7-2 and TRBJ2-7; TRBD2 matches at 9 bases. CDR3 length: 15 residues. Trimming cost V 1 base and J 4 bases; bases outside gene matches: 5. Per the germline V gene, CDR1 is SGHTA and CDR2 is FQGNSA. The CDR3 is CASSLVAGVSYEQYF. CDR3 DNA sequence: TGTGCCAGCAGCTTAGTAGCGGGAGTATCGTACGAGCAGTACTTC. Full variable domain (rest looked up from reference TRBV7-2 and TRBJ2-7): GAGVSQSPSNKVTEKGKDVELRCDPISGHTALYWYRQSLGQGLEFLIYFQGNSAPDKSGLPSDRFSAERTGGSVSTLTIQRTQQEDSAVYLCASSLVAGVSYEQYFGPGTRLTVT.

The chain couples TRBV2 to TRBJ1-1; D unclear. V gave up 1 base and J gave up 8 bases, with 11 bases separating them. The CDR3 has 13 residues. The V gene's germline CDR1 is SNHLY and CDR2 FYNNEI. This CDR3 is CASSEGPGREAFF. CDR3 coding DNA: TGTGCCAGCAGTGAAGGGCCGGGGAGAGAAGCTTTCTTT.

The V call is TRBV10-2, the J call TRBJ2-1; the D is unclear. V was trimmed by 7 bases and J by 0 bases, leaving 10 bases between them. From germline, CDR1 is WSHSY and CDR2 SAAADI. The CDR3 is 14 amino acids. The CDR3 bases are TGCGCCAGCACGGGTATCCTCTCCTACAATGAGCAGTTCTTC. This sequence encodes CASTGILSYNEQFF.

The rearrangement joins TRBV19 to TRBJ1-5; weak D call: TRBD1 (5 bases). Between the trimmed V and J ends, which lost 6 bases and 2 bases, there was a span of 17 bases. The CDR3 extends over 16 amino acids. Germline lookup yields CDR1 LNHDA and CDR2 SQIVND (reference sequence). Here the CDR3 DNA reads TGTGCCAGTAGCCTCAAGGCGGGGCTCGGCAATCAGCCCCAGCATTTT. It translates to CASSLKAGLGNQPQHF.